The 4 T cell receptor beta chains in this list originate from one sample, sequenced in a study of Ad26.COV2.S vaccination and SARS-CoV-2 variants. Noted treatment: about 20 received Ad26.COV2.S at low or high dose, single or two shots; 5 received placebo; per-sample allocation not given. Sampling took place 63 days after the first vaccine or placebo injection. Sequencing used immunoSEQ multiplex PCR; TCRdb keeps in-frame clones, though not all of them. The sample lists about 500,000 clones, around 89% occurring once. The sample consisted of peripheral blood, taken in a trial of Ad26.COV2.S vaccine versus placebo. The receptors here all came from a person aged 18-60 years who received the Ad26.COV2.S COVID-19 vaccine or a placebo.

In this sample, this clone turned up once. The rearrangement links TRBV2 to TRBJ1-5, with 9 bases aligning to TRBD1. The J segment lost 7 bases and the V segment lost 4 bases, leaving 8 bases of the junction unmatched. Per germline, CDR1 SNHLY and CDR2 FYNNEI. CDR3 length: 15 residues. The CDR3 DNA reads as TGTGCCAGCAGTGGAACAGGGGGCGTCGAACAGCCCCAGCATTTT. The encoded protein is CASSGTGGVEQPQHF.

This chain connects TRBV6-5 to TRBJ1-5, with TRBD1 matching 9 bases. The CDR3 totals 14 residues. V gave up 5 bases and J gave up 6 bases; unmatched junction bases: 5. Germline V gives CDR1 MNHEY, CDR2 SVGAGI. In DNA, the CDR3 is TGTGCCAGCAGTCCCGACAGGGGGAGTCAGCCCCAGCATTTT. This codes for CASSPDRGSQPQHF.

The J gene is TRBJ2-7, the V gene TRBV9; D gene ambiguous. The CDR3 sequence is 15 residues long. V lost 4 bases, J lost 0 bases, and 14 bases lay in between. Germline V lookup: CDR1 SGDLS, CDR2 YYNGEE. CDR3 amino acids: CASSPRTAFSYEQYF. Here the CDR3 DNA reads TGTGCCAGCAGCCCTAGAACAGCCTTCTCCTACGAGCAGTACTTC. The full variable domain, its missing parts supplied by reference TRBV9 and TRBJ2-7, is DSGVTQTPKHLITATGQRVTLRCSPRSGDLSVYWYQQSLDQGLQFLIQYYNGEERAKGNILERFSAQQFPDLHSELNLSSLELGDSALYFCASSPRTAFSYEQYFGPGTRLTVT.

This clone was seen once. CDR3 protein: CASSLTAVGEQYF. The CDR3 DNA is TGTGCCAGCAGCCTCACCGCGGTCGGCGAGCAGTACTTC. The chain links TRBV7-8 to TRBJ2-7; D uncertain. Per germline, CDR1 SGHVS and CDR2 FQNEAQ. The CDR3 has 13 residues. The V gene lost 5 bases and the J gene lost 6 bases, with 14 bases spanning the gap.